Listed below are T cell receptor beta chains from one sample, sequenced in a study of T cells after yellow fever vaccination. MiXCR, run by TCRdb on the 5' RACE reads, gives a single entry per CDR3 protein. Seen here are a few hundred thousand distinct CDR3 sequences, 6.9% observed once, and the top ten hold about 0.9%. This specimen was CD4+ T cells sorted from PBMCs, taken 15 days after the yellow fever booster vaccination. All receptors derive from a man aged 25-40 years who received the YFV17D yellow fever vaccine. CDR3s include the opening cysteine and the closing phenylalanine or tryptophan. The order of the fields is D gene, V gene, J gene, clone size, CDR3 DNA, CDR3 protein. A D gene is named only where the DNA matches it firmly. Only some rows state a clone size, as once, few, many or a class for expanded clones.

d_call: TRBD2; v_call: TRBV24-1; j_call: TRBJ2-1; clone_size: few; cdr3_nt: TGTGCCACCACCGGGACTAGCGGGACATATGAGCAGTTCTTC; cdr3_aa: CATTGTSGTYEQFF
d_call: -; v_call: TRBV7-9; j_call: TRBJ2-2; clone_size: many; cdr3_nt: TGTGCCAGCAGCCGTGGGGGGTTTGTCGCCGGGGAGCTGTTTTTT; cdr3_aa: CASSRGGFVAGELFF
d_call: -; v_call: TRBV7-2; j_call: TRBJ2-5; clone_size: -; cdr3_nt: TGTGCCAGCAGCCCCCATGGGGCAGGCGAGACCCAGTACTTC; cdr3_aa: CASSPHGAGETQYF
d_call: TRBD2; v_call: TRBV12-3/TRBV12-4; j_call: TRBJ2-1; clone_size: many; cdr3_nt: TGTGCCAGCAGTTCTAGCGGGAGGGCCGGCTACAATGAGCAGTTCTTC; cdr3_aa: CASSSSGRAGYNEQFF
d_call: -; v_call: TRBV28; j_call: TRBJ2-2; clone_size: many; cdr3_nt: TGTGCCAGCAGTCCCTCGCAGGGGACCGGGGAGCTGTTTTTT; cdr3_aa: CASSPSQGTGELFF
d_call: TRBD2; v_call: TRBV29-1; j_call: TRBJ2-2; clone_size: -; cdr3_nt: TGCAGCGTTGCTATTAGCGGGAGTATTAACACCGGGGAGCTGTTTTTT; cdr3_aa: CSVAISGSINTGELFF
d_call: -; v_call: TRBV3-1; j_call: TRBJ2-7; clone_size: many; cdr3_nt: TGTGCCAGCAGCCAAGGGCTTAAGCCCTACGAGCAGTACTTC; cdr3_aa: CASSQGLKPYEQYF
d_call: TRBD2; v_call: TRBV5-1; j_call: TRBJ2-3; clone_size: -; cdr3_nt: TGCGCCAGCACGACTAGCGAGGCAGATACGCAGTATTTT; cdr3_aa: CASTTSEADTQYF
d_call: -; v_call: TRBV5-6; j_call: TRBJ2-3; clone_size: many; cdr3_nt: TGTGCCAGCAGCTTGCCCCCAGCGGCGGATACGCAGTATTTT; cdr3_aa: CASSLPPAADTQYF
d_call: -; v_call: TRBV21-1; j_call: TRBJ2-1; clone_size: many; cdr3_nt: TGTGCCAGCAGCAAAGGCCCTCAGGGCTCCTACAATGAGCAGTTCTTC; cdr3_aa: CASSKGPQGSYNEQFF
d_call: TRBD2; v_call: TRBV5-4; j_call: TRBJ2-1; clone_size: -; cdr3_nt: TGTGCCAGCAGCTACTTGCGGGAGGGCGGTGAGCAGTTCTTC; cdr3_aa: CASSYLREGGEQFF
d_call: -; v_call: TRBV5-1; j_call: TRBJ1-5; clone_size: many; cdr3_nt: TGCGCCAGCAGCTTGGGTGGGTTCGGTCAGCCCCAGCATTTT; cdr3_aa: CASSLGGFGQPQHF
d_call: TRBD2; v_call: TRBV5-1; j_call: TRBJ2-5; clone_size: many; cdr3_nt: TGCGCCAGCAGCTTGGCCGGGACTAGCGGTCAAGAGACCCAGTACTTC; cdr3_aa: CASSLAGTSGQETQYF
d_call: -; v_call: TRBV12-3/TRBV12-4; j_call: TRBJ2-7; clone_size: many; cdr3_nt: TGTGCCAGCAGTTTAGGGGGGAGTAGGGCTTACGAGCAGTACTTC; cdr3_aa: CASSLGGSRAYEQYF
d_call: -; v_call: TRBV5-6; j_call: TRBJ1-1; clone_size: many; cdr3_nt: TGTGCCAGCAGCCAGGACAGTGAAGCTTTCTTT; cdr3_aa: CASSQDSEAFF
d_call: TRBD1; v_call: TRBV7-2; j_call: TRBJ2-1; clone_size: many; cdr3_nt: TGTGCCAGCAGCTTAGGGACAGGGGTGTCCAATGAGCAGTTCTTC; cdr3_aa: CASSLGTGVSNEQFF
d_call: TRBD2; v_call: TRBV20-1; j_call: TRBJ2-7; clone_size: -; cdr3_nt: TGCAGTGCTGGGACTAGCACAGCCTACGAGCAGTACTTC; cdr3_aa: CSAGTSTAYEQYF
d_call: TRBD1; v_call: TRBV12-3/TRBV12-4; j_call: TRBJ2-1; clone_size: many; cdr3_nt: TGTGCCAGCAGACCAAACAGGGGGCCCTACAATGAGCAGTTCTTC; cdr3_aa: CASRPNRGPYNEQFF
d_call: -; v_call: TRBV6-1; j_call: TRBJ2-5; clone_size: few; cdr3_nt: TGTGCCAGCAGACCCGGACGGCGGCAAGAGACCCAGTACTTC; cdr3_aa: CASRPGRRQETQYF
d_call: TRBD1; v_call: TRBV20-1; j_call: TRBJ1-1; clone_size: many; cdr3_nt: TGCAGTGCCCCTGGGACAGTGAACACTGAAGCTTTCTTT; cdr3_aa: CSAPGTVNTEAFF
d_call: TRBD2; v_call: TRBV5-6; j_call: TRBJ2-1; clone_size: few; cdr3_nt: TGTGCCAGCAGCTTCGGCGGGGGAGCCTACAATGAGCAGTTCTTC; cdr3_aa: CASSFGGGAYNEQFF
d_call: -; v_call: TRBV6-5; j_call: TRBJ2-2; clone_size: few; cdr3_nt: TGTGCCAGCATAGGGAACACCGGGGAGCTGTTTTTT; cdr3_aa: CASIGNTGELFF
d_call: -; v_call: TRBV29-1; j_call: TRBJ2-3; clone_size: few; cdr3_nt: TGCAGCGTTTCTCCCGGGACTAGCACAGATACGCAGTATTTT; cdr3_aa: CSVSPGTSTDTQYF
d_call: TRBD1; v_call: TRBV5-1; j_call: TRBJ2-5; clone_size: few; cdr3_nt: TGCGCCAGCAGCTCGGGTAGGGACAGCCAAGAGACCCAGTACTTC; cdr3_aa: CASSSGRDSQETQYF
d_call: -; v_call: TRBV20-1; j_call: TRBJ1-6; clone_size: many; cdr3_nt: TGCAGTGCTAGAGATGGAGGGCCGGCGGCCTATAATTCACCCCTCCACTTT; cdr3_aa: CSARDGGPAAYNSPLHF
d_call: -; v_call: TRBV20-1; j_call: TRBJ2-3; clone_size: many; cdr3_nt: TGCAGTGCTAGCTCTGGGCTACGGGATTCTCAGCAGTATTTT; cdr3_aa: CSASSGLRDSQQYF
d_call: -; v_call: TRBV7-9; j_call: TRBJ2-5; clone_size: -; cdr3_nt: TGTGCCAGCAGCTTATCCAAGGTTGAGACCCAGTACTTC; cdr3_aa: CASSLSKVETQYF
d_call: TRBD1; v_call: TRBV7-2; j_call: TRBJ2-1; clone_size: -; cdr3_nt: TGTGCCAGCAGCAGTCCGGACAGGGGTCCCTACAATGAGCAGTTCTTC; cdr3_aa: CASSSPDRGPYNEQFF
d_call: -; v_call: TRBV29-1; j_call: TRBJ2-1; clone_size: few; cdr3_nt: TGCAGCGCCGAGGGGGTTGAGCAGTTCTTC; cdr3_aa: CSAEGVEQFF
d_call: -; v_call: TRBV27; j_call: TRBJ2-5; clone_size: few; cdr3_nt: TGTGCCAGCAGTCCCCTAGGAGGGGAGACCCAGTACTTC; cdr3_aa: CASSPLGGETQYF
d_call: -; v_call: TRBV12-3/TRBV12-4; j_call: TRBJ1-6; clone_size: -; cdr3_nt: TGTGCCAGCAGTATTACAGGCAATAATTCACCCCTCCACTTT; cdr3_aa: CASSITGNNSPLHF
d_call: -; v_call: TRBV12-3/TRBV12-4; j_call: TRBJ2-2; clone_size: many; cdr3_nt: TGTGCCAGCAGTTCCCTCACCGGGGAGCTGTTTTTT; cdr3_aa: CASSSLTGELFF
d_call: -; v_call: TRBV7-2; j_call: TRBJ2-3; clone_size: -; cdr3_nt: TGTGCCAGCAGCTTCGGCGCCTGGGATACGCAGTATTTT; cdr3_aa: CASSFGAWDTQYF
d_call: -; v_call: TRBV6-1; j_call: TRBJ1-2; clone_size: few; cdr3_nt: TGTGCCAGCGTCGTATCGGTGGCAGACTATGGCTACACCTTC; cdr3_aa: CASVVSVADYGYTF
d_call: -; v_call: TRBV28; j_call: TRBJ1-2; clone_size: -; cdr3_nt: TGTGCCAGCACCCTCGAATGGGGAGATTATGGCTACACCTTC; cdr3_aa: CASTLEWGDYGYTF
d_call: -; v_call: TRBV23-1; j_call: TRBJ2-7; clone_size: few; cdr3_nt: TGCGCCAGCGTGTCTCGGGGCAAGGGACACCGGTCGTGCGAGCAGTACTTC; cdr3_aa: CASVSRGKGHRSCEQYF
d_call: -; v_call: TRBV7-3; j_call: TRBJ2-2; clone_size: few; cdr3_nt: TGTGCCAGCAGCTTAATTGGTCCGGCGAACACCGGGGAGCTGTTTTTT; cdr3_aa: CASSLIGPANTGELFF
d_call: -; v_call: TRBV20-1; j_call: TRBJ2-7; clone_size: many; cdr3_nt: TGCAGTGCTTCTTTAGTGGGGTACGAGCAGTACTTC; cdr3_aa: CSASLVGYEQYF
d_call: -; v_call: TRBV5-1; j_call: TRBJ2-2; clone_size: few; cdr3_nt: TGCGCCAGCAGCTTGGACGGTGCCGGGGAGCTGTTTTTT; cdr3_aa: CASSLDGAGELFF
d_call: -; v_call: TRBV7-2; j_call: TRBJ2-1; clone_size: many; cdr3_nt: TGTGCCAGCAGCTTAGCACCCCCATCCTACAATGAGCAGTTCTTC; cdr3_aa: CASSLAPPSYNEQFF
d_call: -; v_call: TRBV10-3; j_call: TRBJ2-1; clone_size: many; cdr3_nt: TGTGCCATCAGGAACGGGGGCTCCTACAATGAGCAGTTCTTC; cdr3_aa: CAIRNGGSYNEQFF
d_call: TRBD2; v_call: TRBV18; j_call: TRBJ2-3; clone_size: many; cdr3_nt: TGTGCCAGCTCACCATCAATGGGCCTAGCGGGGTCCGGTACGCAGTATTTT; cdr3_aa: CASSPSMGLAGSGTQYF
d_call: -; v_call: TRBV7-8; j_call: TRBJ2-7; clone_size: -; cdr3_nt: TGTGCCAGCAGCTTTTCCGGGACCAAAGGGTCGGAGTACTTC; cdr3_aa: CASSFSGTKGSEYF
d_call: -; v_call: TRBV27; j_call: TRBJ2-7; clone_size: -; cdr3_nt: TGTGCCAGCAGCCCCACTTTCTCTGACTTGAGGCTCGAAATCTACGAGCAGTACTTC; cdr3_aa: CASSPTFSDLRLEIYEQYF
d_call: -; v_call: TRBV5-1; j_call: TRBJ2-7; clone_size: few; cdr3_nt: TGCGCCAGCAGCCCCCCTCAGGGATACGAGCAGTACTTC; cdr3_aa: CASSPPQGYEQYF
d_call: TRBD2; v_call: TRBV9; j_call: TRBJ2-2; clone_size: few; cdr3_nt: TGTGCCAGCAGGCTAGCGGACCACACCGGGGAGCTGTTTTTT; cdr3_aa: CASRLADHTGELFF
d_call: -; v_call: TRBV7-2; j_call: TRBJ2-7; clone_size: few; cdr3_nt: TGTGCCAGCAGCTTAGGCCCCGAGCAGTACTTC; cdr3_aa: CASSLGPEQYF